The rows below give T cell receptor beta chains drawn from one sample of a study of identical twins. TCRdb processed the 5' RACE reads anew with MiXCR; each CDR3 protein has one entry. Of around 680,000 distinct CDR3 sequences listed, over 8.5% are singletons. These same records also appear under a second study, on yellow fever vaccine responses in identical twins.

The material sequenced was PBMCs. The receptor set was obtained from a woman younger than 35 in good health. Both conserved end residues are part of each CDR3. A D gene is named only where the DNA matches it firmly. For some rows the clone size is stated as once, few or many, or as a class when expanded; others skip it.

clone_size,j_call,d_call,cdr3_length,v_call,cdr3_aa,cdr3_nt
few,TRBJ2-5,TRBD1,12,TRBV2,CAKGQGAETQYF,TGTGCCAAGGGACAGGGGGCGGAGACCCAGTACTTC
few,TRBJ2-5,.,11,TRBV24-1,CATEVGETQYF,TGTGCCACAGAGGTTGGGGAGACCCAGTACTTC
.,TRBJ2-1,.,14,TRBV10-3,CAITPQGISNEQFF,TGTGCCATCACCCCTCAGGGAATAAGCAATGAGCAGTTCTTC
few,TRBJ2-7,.,15,TRBV20-1,CSARDTMTPTYEQYF,TGCAGTGCTAGAGACACTATGACACCCACCTACGAGCAGTACTTC
many,TRBJ2-1,TRBD2,14,TRBV7-2,CASSLGLAGDEQFF,TGTGCCAGCAGCTTGGGACTAGCGGGAGATGAGCAGTTCTTC
.,TRBJ2-1,TRBD2,14,TRBV12-3/TRBV12-4,CASRRGGLYNEQFF,TGTGCCAGCAGGCGGGGGGGCCTTTACAATGAGCAGTTCTTC
few,TRBJ2-1,TRBD1,12,TRBV6-5,CASSPQGVEQFF,TGTGCCAGCAGTCCCCAGGGGGTCGAGCAGTTCTTC
.,TRBJ2-7,.,14,TRBV30,CAWSFQTGLHEQYF,TGTGCCTGGAGTTTCCAGACAGGCCTCCACGAGCAGTACTTC
few,TRBJ2-2,.,16,TRBV10-3,CAISESVAELTGELFF,TGTGCCATCAGTGAGTCGGTAGCGGAGCTTACCGGGGAGCTGTTTTTT
.,TRBJ1-4,.,15,TRBV7-2,CASSPSGRSNEKLFF,TGTGCCAGCAGCCCAAGCGGACGTTCTAATGAAAAACTGTTTTTT
.,TRBJ1-4,.,15,TRBV5-1,CASTPAPGAREKLFF,TGCGCCAGCACCCCCGCCCCAGGGGCAAGGGAAAAACTGTTTTTT
few,TRBJ1-6,TRBD1,15,TRBV7-9,CASSLEGTGGSPLHF,TGTGCCAGCAGCTTAGAAGGGACAGGAGGTTCACCCCTCCACTTT
many,TRBJ2-3,.,15,TRBV7-2,CASSLSLGSTDTQYF,TGTGCCAGCAGCCTTTCCTTAGGGAGCACAGATACGCAGTATTTT
few,TRBJ2-3,.,14,TRBV27,CASSYRGYTDTQYF,TGTGCCAGCAGTTACCGGGGGTACACAGATACGCAGTATTTT
many,TRBJ2-2,.,15,TRBV12-3/TRBV12-4,CASSFLDSNTGELFF,TGTGCCAGCAGTTTTCTTGACAGCAACACCGGGGAGCTGTTTTTT
.,TRBJ2-7,TRBD2,15,TRBV25-1,CASSLSGTSRYEQYF,TGTGCCAGCAGCCTGTCCGGGACTAGTCGGTACGAGCAGTACTTC
.,TRBJ2-3,.,15,TRBV14,CASSPFDRSTDTQYF,TGTGCCAGCAGCCCCTTCGACAGGAGCACAGATACGCAGTATTTT
many,TRBJ1-2,.,12,TRBV12-3/TRBV12-4,CASSLTAYGYTF,TGTGCCAGCAGTTTGACGGCCTATGGCTACACCTTC
many,TRBJ2-2,TRBD1,15,TRBV27,CASSWDRGRNGELFF,TGTGCCAGCAGTTGGGACAGGGGGCGTAACGGGGAGCTGTTTTTT
few,TRBJ2-7,TRBD2,14,TRBV7-2,CASSSRTSYYEQYF,TGTGCCAGCAGCTCCCGGACTAGCTACTACGAGCAGTACTTC
.,TRBJ2-1,TRBD2,15,TRBV24-1,CATSDPGLAINEQFF,TGTGCCACCAGTGATCCGGGACTAGCGATTAATGAGCAGTTCTTC
many,TRBJ2-5,TRBD2,16,TRBV7-9,CASSSPGLAVSGTQYF,TGTGCCAGCAGCTCTCCGGGACTAGCGGTCTCTGGGACCCAGTACTTC
.,TRBJ2-7,.,17,TRBV7-2,CASSKLSPGRPYYEQYF,TGTGCCAGCAGCAAGCTGTCCCCGGGACGGCCCTACTACGAGCAGTACTTC
.,TRBJ2-7,.,12,TRBV28,CASNIAPYEQYF,TGTGCCAGCAACATCGCCCCCTACGAGCAGTACTTC
.,TRBJ2-3,TRBD2,16,TRBV4-1,CASSQDPGLDADTQYF,TGCGCCAGCAGCCAAGATCCGGGACTAGACGCAGATACGCAGTATTTT
.,TRBJ2-2,.,15,TRBV7-2,CASSLVDLNTGELFF,TGTGCCAGCAGCTTAGTAGACTTAAACACCGGGGAGCTGTTTTTT
few,TRBJ2-4,.,13,TRBV6-6,CASRTRDGNIQYF,TGTGCCAGCAGGACGAGGGACGGAAACATTCAGTACTTC
.,TRBJ2-7,.,15,TRBV7-3,CASSLKQGDWYEQYF,TGTGCCAGCAGCTTAAAACAGGGAGATTGGTACGAGCAGTACTTC
.,TRBJ2-1,.,16,TRBV6-4,CASSRELELSYNEQFF,TGTGCCAGCAGTCGAGAACTTGAACTCTCCTACAATGAGCAGTTCTTC
few,TRBJ2-2,.,17,TRBV27,CASSFRGPGSNTGELFF,TGTGCCAGCAGTTTTCGGGGGCCGGGGTCTAACACCGGGGAGCTGTTTTTT
.,TRBJ2-5,.,15,TRBV6-5,CASSLAGTSRETQYF,TGTGCCAGCAGCTTAGCCGGGACCTCGAGGGAGACCCAGTACTTC
.,TRBJ1-1,.,17,TRBV7-8,CASSLFAFGTIGAEAFF,TGTGCCAGCAGCTTATTTGCATTTGGGACAATTGGCGCTGAAGCTTTCTTT
.,TRBJ2-2,TRBD2,20,TRBV24-1,CATSDFTISGTSLGTGELFF,TGTGCCACCAGTGATTTCACCATTTCCGGGACTAGCCTCGGCACCGGGGAGCTGTTTTTT
few,TRBJ2-5,.,12,TRBV28,CASNAAQETQYF,TGTGCCAGCAATGCGGCTCAAGAGACCCAGTACTTC
many,TRBJ2-7,.,12,TRBV29-1,CSARESGDEQYF,TGCAGCGCCCGTGAGTCGGGGGACGAGCAGTACTTC
many,TRBJ2-5,.,15,TRBV29-1,CSVVGGGLVGETQYF,TGCAGCGTTGTGGGGGGGGGCCTCGTCGGAGAGACCCAGTACTTC
.,TRBJ2-7,TRBD2,16,TRBV19,CASSPRTSGTYYEQYF,TGTGCCAGTAGTCCGAGGACTAGCGGGACATACTACGAGCAGTACTTC
.,TRBJ2-7,.,14,TRBV7-2,CASSLIMPRGEQYF,TGTGCCAGCAGCTTAATCATGCCCAGAGGCGAGCAGTACTTC
few,TRBJ2-3,.,13,TRBV12-3/TRBV12-4,CASSLLLGYTQYF,TGTGCCAGCAGTTTATTGTTAGGATATACGCAGTATTTT
.,TRBJ2-1,TRBD1,17,TRBV27,CASSFKGPGQRDNEQFF,TGTGCCAGCAGTTTTAAAGGGCCGGGACAGAGGGACAATGAGCAGTTCTTC
few,TRBJ2-1,TRBD1,15,TRBV5-1,CASSLEGTEYNEQFF,TGCGCCAGCAGCTTGGAGGGGACAGAGTACAATGAGCAGTTCTTC
.,TRBJ2-7,.,12,TRBV12-3/TRBV12-4,CASSLNHGEQYF,TGTGCCAGCAGCCTCAACCACGGCGAGCAGTACTTC
.,TRBJ1-2,TRBD1,17,TRBV28,CASSPSRDRGRRYGYTF,TGTGCCAGCAGCCCTTCACGGGACAGGGGGCGTAGATATGGCTACACCTTC
many,TRBJ2-3,.,15,TRBV12-3/TRBV12-4,CASRRRPSRSDTQYF,TGTGCCAGCCGGAGGCGTCCTTCGCGATCAGATACGCAGTATTTT
many,TRBJ2-7,TRBD1,16,TRBV20-1,CSARDRTGGSSYEQYF,TGCAGTGCTAGAGATCGAACAGGGGGAAGCTCCTACGAGCAGTACTTC
.,TRBJ2-5,.,11,TRBV27,CASGSWETQYF,TGTGCCAGCGGCTCGTGGGAGACCCAGTACTTC
.,TRBJ2-3,TRBD2,20,TRBV6-2/TRBV6-3,CASSPWTSGAILGGPDTQYF,TGTGCCAGCAGTCCCTGGACTAGCGGAGCCATTCTGGGTGGACCAGATACGCAGTATTTT
few,TRBJ2-3,TRBD1,12,TRBV7-9,CASSMGTGAQYF,TGTGCCAGCAGCATGGGGACAGGGGCACAGTATTTT
.,TRBJ2-6,.,15,TRBV7-2,CASSLYLAGANVLTF,TGTGCCAGCAGCTTGTATTTAGCTGGGGCCAACGTCCTGACTTTC
many,TRBJ2-3,.,15,TRBV20-1,CSARDNPAGTDTQYF,TGCAGTGCTAGAGATAACCCGGCCGGCACAGATACGCAGTATTTT
many,TRBJ2-2,TRBD2,15,TRBV5-5,CASRLAGVYTGELFF,TGTGCCAGCAGACTAGCGGGAGTCTACACCGGGGAGCTGTTTTTT